The source of this T cell receptor beta chain is a study of human T cells and chemical hapten exposure. This clonotype was counted a few times. The V end was cut by 5 bases, the J end by 0 bases, with 20 bases between. The CDR3 loop spans 19 amino acids. Per the germline V gene, CDR1 is MGHDK and CDR2 is SYGVNS. TCRdb ran MiXCR on the RACE reads and lists one entry per CDR3 protein. The sample carries some 96,000 distinct CDR3 sequences, approximately 9.3% recorded once. Sample time point: patch test 2, 6 weeks after DPC sensitization. The treatment: therapeutic diphenylcyclopropenone sensitization with weekly scalp DPC.

V is TRBV25-1 and J is TRBJ2-6; TRBD1 is a possible D gene (6 bases). The starting material was whole blood, obtained in connection with sensitization to the hapten diphenylcyclopropenone (DPC). This receptor was obtained from a woman aged 40 to 50 with alopecia areata. Some clones in this sample may be carry-over from other donors' samples. Written as DNA, the CDR3 is TGTGCCAGCAGTCCCCCCTTGGGGGACAAGAGCTCTGGGGCCAACGTCCTGACTTTC. Translation: CASSPPLGDKSSGANVLTF.